The T cell receptor beta chain under discussion was sequenced for a study of cytomegalovirus exposure and HLA in healthy donors. Trimming took 7 bases from V and 7 from J; bases not matched to a gene: 11. This CDR3 has 15 residues. Germline-derived CDR1 and CDR2 are SGHRS and YFSETQ. PCR amplification relied on 60 Vbeta primers (plus 13 Jbeta primers). The method was immunoSEQ multiplex PCR; TCRdb's version includes in-frame clones alone and lacks a portion of them. This sample has about 150,000 clones, with roughly 70% found just once. Broader study findings: Per a later analysis, HLA-associated TCR beta chains showed more clonal expansion than other, equally common TCR beta chains. In vitro checks showed that a few CMV-associated chains really do target CMV antigens.

This clone has a handful of counts. Its specificity is not known. The J gene is TRBJ1-4, the V gene TRBV5-1; 9 bases are shared with TRBD1. Sequencing was done on a sample of PBMCs. The TCR sequence derives from a man aged 18 to 29 in good health and CMV-seropositive. The CDR3 nucleotides read TGCGCCAGCGGGACAGGGTCTGGAGGAGCTGAAAAACTGTTTTTT. Translation: CASGTGSGGAEKLFF.